The 7 T cell receptor beta chains reported below all come from one sample, sequenced in a study of early T cells in non-severe SARS-CoV-2 infection. TCRdb fed the 5' RACE reads into MiXCR, producing one record per CDR3 protein. Found here are 60,000 to 75,000 distinct CDR3 sequences, around 4.2% of them singletons; the top ten hold 3% to 4.5%. The starting material was whole blood, obtained at baseline. The receptors originated from an adult who was a healthcare worker with PCR-confirmed SARS-CoV-2 infection or an uninfected control (not recorded which). The donor label of this sample is uncertain.

The rearrangement joins TRBV7-2 to TRBJ1-4, with 9 bases matching TRBD1. CDR1 is SGHTA, CDR2 FQGNSA, per germline. This CDR3 contains 14 residues. The J segment lost 8 bases and the V segment lost 5 bases, leaving 6 bases of the junction unmatched. Here the CDR3 DNA reads TGTGCCAGCAGCCCGGGACAGGGTAGGGAAAAACTGTTTTTT. Translated: CASSPGQGREKLFF.

This clonotype was seen repeatedly, ten times or more. This chain connects TRBV12-3 or TRBV12-4 to TRBJ1-6, with a possible D match to TRBD1 (5 bases). This CDR3 is 15 amino acids long. V gave up 2 bases and J gave up 9 bases, with 14 bases separating them. CDR3 amino acids: CASSLSPGSSSPLHF. CDR3 in DNA: TGTGCCAGCAGTTTATCCCCAGGGAGTAGTTCACCCCTCCACTTT.

This chain connects TRBV7-2 to TRBJ2-2; 7 bases are a match to TRBD2. With 1 base clipped from V and 1 base from J, the junction kept 6 bases outside the gene matches. In germline, CDR1 is SGHTA, CDR2 FQGNSA. CDR3 length: 17 residues. CDR3 in amino acids: CASSLVGGAENTGELFF. The CDR3 DNA follows: TGTGCCAGCAGCTTAGTGGGAGGGGCGGAGAACACCGGGGAGCTGTTTTTT.

This clonotype has ten or more counts. The V call is TRBV4-3, the J call TRBJ2-7; no firm D call. Germline V gene data show CDR1 as LGHNA and CDR2 as YSLEER. Trimming took 0 bases from V and 3 from J, leaving 9 bases between them. This CDR3 contains 14 residues. The DNA for the CDR3 is TGCGCCAGCAGCCAAGATAAGTACTACTACGAGCAGTACTTC. Translated: CASSQDKYYYEQYF.

The CDR3 nucleotides are TGCAGTTCAACCCCCGGATACGAGCAGTACTTC. Translation gives CSSTPGYEQYF. This chain uses TRBV20-1 with TRBJ2-7; no clear D gene. From germline, CDR1 is DFQATT and CDR2 SNEGSKA (reference sequence). V shed 8 bases and J shed 4 bases, with 12 bases lying between them. This CDR3 spans 11 amino acids.

This clonotype was counted ten times or more. The chain links TRBV7-3 to TRBJ2-5; possibly TRBD2 for D (5 bases). Germline CDR1 and CDR2: SGHTA and FQGTGA. The CDR3 has 13 amino acids. Trimming removed 3 bases at V and 5 bases at J, with 10 bases between. The CDR3 here is CASSFGVRETQYF. The DNA for the CDR3 is TGTGCCAGCAGCTTCGGGGTGCGGGAGACCCAGTACTTC.

The V and J genes are TRBV12-3 or TRBV12-4 and TRBJ1-4, with D hard to call. V shed 3 bases and J shed 8 bases, with 19 bases lying between them. CDR3 length: 16 residues. The CDR3 is CASSFPLKGEGEKLFF. DNA for the CDR3: TGTGCCAGCAGTTTCCCCCTCAAGGGAGAGGGAGAAAAACTGTTTTTT.